This T cell receptor beta chain was recorded in a study of control samples from healthy donors and cancer patients. TCRdb's copy holds only in-frame clones and misses some; the assay was immunoSEQ multiplex PCR. The sample contains approximately 160,000 clones, 94% of which appear only once. Germline CDR1 and CDR2: MNHEY and SVGAGI. CDR3 length equals 14 residues. Trimming left V 6 bases short and J 3 bases short, with 14 bases between. The chain is built from TRBV6-5 and TRBJ1-1, with D possibly matching TRBD1 (6 bases). This receptor was taken from a woman between 18 and 29 years old in good health. Source material: blood. The CDR3 DNA reads TGTGCCAGCAGCTCCCGGGGGGCGGACACTGAAGCTTTCTTT. This codes for CASSSRGADTEAFF.